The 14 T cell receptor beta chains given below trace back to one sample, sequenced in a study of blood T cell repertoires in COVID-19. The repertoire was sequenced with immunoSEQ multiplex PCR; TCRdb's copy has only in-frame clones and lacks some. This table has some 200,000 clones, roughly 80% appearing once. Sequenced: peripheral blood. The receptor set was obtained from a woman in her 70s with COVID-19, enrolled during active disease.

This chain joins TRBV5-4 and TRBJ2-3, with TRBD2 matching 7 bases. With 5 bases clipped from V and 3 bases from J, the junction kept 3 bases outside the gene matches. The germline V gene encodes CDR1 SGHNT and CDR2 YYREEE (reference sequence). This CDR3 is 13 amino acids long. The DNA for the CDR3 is TGTGCCAGCAGGGCGGGAGTGACAGATACGCAGTATTTT. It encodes CASRAGVTDTQYF.

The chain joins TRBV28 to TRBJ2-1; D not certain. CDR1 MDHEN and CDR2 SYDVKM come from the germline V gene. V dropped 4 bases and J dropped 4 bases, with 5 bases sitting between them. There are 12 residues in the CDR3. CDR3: CASSSPYNEQFF. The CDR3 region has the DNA TGTGCCAGCAGTTCCCCTTACAATGAGCAGTTCTTC.

This CDR3 reads CASSRTTKRQDTEAFF. Here the CDR3 DNA reads TGTGCCAGCAGTCGGACAACCAAAAGGCAGGACACTGAAGCTTTCTTT. J is TRBJ1-1 and V is TRBV6-2 or TRBV6-3, with D possibly matching TRBD1 (5 bases). The CDR3 extends over 16 amino acids. V lost 5 bases and J lost 3, with 19 bases in between. The germline V gene has CDR1 MNHEY and CDR2 SVGEGT.

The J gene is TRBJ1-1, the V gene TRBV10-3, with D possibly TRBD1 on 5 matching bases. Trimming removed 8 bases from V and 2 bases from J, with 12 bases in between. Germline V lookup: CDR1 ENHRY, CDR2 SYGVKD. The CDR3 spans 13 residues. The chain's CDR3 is CAIGRDRNTEAFF. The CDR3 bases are TGTGCCATCGGGAGGGACCGAAACACTGAAGCTTTCTTT.

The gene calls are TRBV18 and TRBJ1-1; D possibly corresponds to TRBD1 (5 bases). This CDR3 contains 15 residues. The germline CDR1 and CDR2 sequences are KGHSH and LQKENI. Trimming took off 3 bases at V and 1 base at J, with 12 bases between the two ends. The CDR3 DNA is TGTGCCAGCTCACCTGGGGCTGATCGGAACACTGAAGCTTTCTTT. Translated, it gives CASSPGADRNTEAFF.

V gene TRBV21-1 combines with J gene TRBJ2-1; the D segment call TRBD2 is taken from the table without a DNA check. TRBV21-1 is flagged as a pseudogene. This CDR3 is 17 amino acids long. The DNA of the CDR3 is TGTGCCAGCAGTAGCCCGGGACTAGCGGGAGCCCCTCACGAGCAGTTCTTC. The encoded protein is CASSSPGLAGAPHEQFF.

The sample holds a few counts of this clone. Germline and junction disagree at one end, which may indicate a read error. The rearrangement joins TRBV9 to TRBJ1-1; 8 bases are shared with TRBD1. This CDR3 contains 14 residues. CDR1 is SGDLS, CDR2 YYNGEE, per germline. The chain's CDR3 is CASSPRTGNPEAFF. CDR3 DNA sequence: TGTGCCAGCAGCCCCCGGACAGGGAACCCTGAAGCTTTCTTT.

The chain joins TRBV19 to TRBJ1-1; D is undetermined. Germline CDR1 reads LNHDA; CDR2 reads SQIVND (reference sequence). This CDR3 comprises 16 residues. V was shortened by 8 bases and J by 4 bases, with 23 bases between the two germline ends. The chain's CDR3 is CASSPPGFSSGTEAFF. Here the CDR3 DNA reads TGTGCCAGTTCCCCACCCGGGTTCAGTTCGGGCACTGAAGCTTTCTTT.

The CDR3 sequence is CASKKLAGARTGELFF. The CDR3 DNA follows: TGTGCCAGCAAAAAACTAGCGGGAGCTCGTACCGGGGAGCTGTTTTTT. The chain uses TRBV6-4 and TRBJ2-2; 11 nucleotides line up with TRBD2. Trimming at V came to 7 bases and at J to 5 bases, leaving 9 bases not matched to a gene. CDR3 length: 16 residues. CDR1 is MRHNA, CDR2 SNTAGT, per germline.

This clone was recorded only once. CDR3 coding DNA: TGTGCCAGCAGTTACTCGACAGACAGGATAGGAAACACCATATATTTT. Residues: CASSYSTDRIGNTIYF. J is TRBJ1-3 and V is TRBV6-5; D might be TRBD1 (6 bases). Between the trimmed V and J ends, which lost 0 bases and 4 bases, there was a span of 13 bases. There are 16 residues in the CDR3. Germline CDR1 and CDR2: MNHEY and SVGAGI.

This chain's CDR3 is CASSVRAGAYNEQFF. CDR3 nucleotide sequence: TGTGCCAGCAGCGTCCGGGCGGGAGCCTACAATGAGCAGTTCTTC. The chain employs TRBV7-7 and TRBJ2-1; 7 positions match TRBD2. V lost 5 bases, J lost 2 bases, and 6 bases stayed unmatched. Per the germline V gene, CDR1 is SSHAT and CDR2 is FNYEAQ (reference sequence). This CDR3 is 15 amino acids long. The full variable domain, its missing parts supplied by reference TRBV7-7 and TRBJ2-1, is GAGVSQSPRYKVTKRGQDVTLRCDPISSHATLYWYQQALGQGPEFLTYFNYEAQPDKSGLPSDRFSAERPEGSISTLTIQRTEQRDSAMYRCASSVRAGAYNEQFFGPGTRLTVL.

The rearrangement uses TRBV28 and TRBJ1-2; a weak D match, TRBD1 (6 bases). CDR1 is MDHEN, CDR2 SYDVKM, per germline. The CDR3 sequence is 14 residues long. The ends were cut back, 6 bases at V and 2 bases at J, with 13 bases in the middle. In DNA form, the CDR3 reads TGTGCCAGCAGGGGGCCAGGGGCGAACTATGGCTACACCTTC. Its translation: CASRGPGANYGYTF.

CDR3 sequence (DNA): TGTGCCAGCAGCTATCAGGGGGCTGAAGCTTTCTTT. This gives the protein CASSYQGAEAFF. The chain joins TRBV7-9 to TRBJ1-1; 7 bases are a match to TRBD1. From germline, CDR1 is SEHNR and CDR2 FQNEAQ (reference sequence). The CDR3 covers 12 residues. The V and J ends lost 4 bases and 6 bases, in that order; junction bases with no gene match: 2.

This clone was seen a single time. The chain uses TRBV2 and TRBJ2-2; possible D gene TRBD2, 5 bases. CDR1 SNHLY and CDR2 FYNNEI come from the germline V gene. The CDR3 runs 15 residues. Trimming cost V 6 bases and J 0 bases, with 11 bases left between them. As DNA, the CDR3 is TGTGCCAGCAGGGAGGACGCACCGAACACCGGGGAGCTGTTTTTT. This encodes CASREDAPNTGELFF.